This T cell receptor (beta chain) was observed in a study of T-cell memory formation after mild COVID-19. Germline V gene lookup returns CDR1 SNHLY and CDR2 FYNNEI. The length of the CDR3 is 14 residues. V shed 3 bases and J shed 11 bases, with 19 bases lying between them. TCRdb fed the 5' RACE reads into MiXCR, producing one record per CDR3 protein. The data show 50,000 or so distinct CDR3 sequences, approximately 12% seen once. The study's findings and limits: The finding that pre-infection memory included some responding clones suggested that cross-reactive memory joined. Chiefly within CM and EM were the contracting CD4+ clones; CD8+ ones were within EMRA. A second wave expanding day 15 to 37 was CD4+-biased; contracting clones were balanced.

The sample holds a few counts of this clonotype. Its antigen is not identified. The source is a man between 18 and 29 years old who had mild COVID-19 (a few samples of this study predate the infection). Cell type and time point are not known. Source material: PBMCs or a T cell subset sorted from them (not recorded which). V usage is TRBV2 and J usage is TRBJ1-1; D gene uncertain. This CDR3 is CASSDKIFKPQAFF. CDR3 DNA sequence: TGTGCCAGCAGTGATAAGATTTTTAAACCCCAGGCTTTCTTT.